The rows below give T cell receptor beta chains drawn from one sample of a study of T-cell memory formation after mild COVID-19. TCRdb passed the 5' RACE reads through MiXCR, listing each CDR3 protein once. Of just under 550,000 distinct CDR3 sequences listed, over 20% are singletons. Sequencing was performed on PBMCs or a T cell subset sorted from them (not recorded which). These TCRs come from an adult woman who had mild COVID-19 (a few samples of this study predate the infection). Cell type and time point are not known. The CDR3 runs from the conserved cysteine through the conserved F or W. Fields, in order: J gene, D gene, clone size, V gene, CDR3 length, CDR3 protein, CDR3 DNA. D genes are given only for firm matches. Clone size, where shown, is once, few, many, or a class for clones that have expanded.

J: TRBJ2-1
D: -
size: -
V: TRBV7-3
length: 16
CDR3: CASSLTVTVGENEQFF
DNA: TGTGCCAGCAGCTTAACCGTGACAGTGGGGGAGAATGAGCAGTTCTTC

J: TRBJ2-1
D: -
size: few
V: TRBV6-5
length: 11
CDR3: CASSSGWEQFF
DNA: TGTGCCAGCAGTTCTGGGTGGGAGCAGTTCTTC

J: TRBJ2-5
D: -
size: -
V: TRBV5-1
length: 12
CDR3: CASSPQSTDQYF
DNA: TGCGCCAGCAGCCCCCAAAGTACGGACCAGTACTTC

J: TRBJ2-2
D: -
size: few
V: TRBV4-3
length: 18
CDR3: CASSQDLVWDMNTGELFF
DNA: TGCGCCAGCAGCCAAGATTTAGTTTGGGACATGAACACCGGGGAGCTGTTTTTT

J: TRBJ2-2
D: TRBD2
size: few
V: TRBV7-9
length: 17
CDR3: CASSPGLAGLQRGELFF
DNA: TGTGCCAGCAGCCCTGGACTAGCGGGGTTACAGCGCGGGGAGCTGTTTTTT

J: TRBJ2-3
D: -
size: -
V: TRBV11-2
length: 15
CDR3: CASSLDNPPEDTQYF
DNA: TGTGCCAGCAGCTTAGACAACCCTCCAGAAGATACGCAGTATTTT

J: TRBJ2-6
D: TRBD1
size: few
V: TRBV6-5
length: 13
CDR3: CASGTAGANVLTF
DNA: TGTGCCAGTGGGACAGCTGGGGCCAACGTCCTGACTTTC

J: TRBJ2-7
D: -
size: few
V: TRBV20-1
length: 17
CDR3: CSARDMDPSRSGYEQYF
DNA: TGCAGTGCTAGAGATATGGACCCTAGTAGGAGCGGTTACGAGCAGTACTTC

J: TRBJ2-1
D: -
size: few
V: TRBV3-1
length: 16
CDR3: CASSQEKGLNDNEQFF
DNA: TGTGCCAGCAGCCAAGAGAAAGGGCTAAATGACAATGAGCAGTTCTTC

J: TRBJ2-5
D: -
size: -
V: TRBV6-5
length: 16
CDR3: CASSYSVPRGRETQYF
DNA: TGTGCCAGCAGTTACTCGGTTCCCCGGGGACGGGAGACCCAGTACTTC

J: TRBJ2-1
D: TRBD2
size: -
V: TRBV3-1
length: 16
CDR3: CASSFPGLAPSNEQFF
DNA: TGTGCCAGCAGCTTTCCGGGACTAGCGCCTTCGAATGAGCAGTTCTTC

J: TRBJ2-1
D: -
size: -
V: TRBV14
length: 14
CDR3: CASSQDWQVGEQFF
DNA: TGTGCCAGCAGCCAAGATTGGCAGGTCGGTGAGCAGTTCTTC

J: TRBJ1-6
D: TRBD1
size: few
V: TRBV4-1
length: 15
CDR3: CASSKTGGVDSPLHF
DNA: TGCGCCAGCAGTAAAACAGGGGGCGTTGATTCACCCCTCCACTTT

J: TRBJ2-2
D: TRBD1
size: few
V: TRBV7-2
length: 15
CDR3: CASIQDRAGGGELFF
DNA: TGTGCCAGCATCCAGGACAGGGCCGGTGGCGGGGAGCTGTTTTTT

J: TRBJ2-7
D: TRBD2
size: -
V: TRBV19
length: 17
CDR3: CASSRRTSGARSYEQYF
DNA: TGTGCCAGTAGTAGAAGGACTAGCGGGGCGCGCTCCTACGAGCAGTACTTC

J: TRBJ1-1
D: -
size: many
V: TRBV3-1
length: 14
CDR3: CASSQVSTDPWSFF
DNA: TGTGCCAGCAGCCAAGTTTCTACAGACCCTTGGTCTTTCTTT

J: TRBJ1-1
D: -
size: -
V: TRBV3-1
length: 14
CDR3: CASSQASGHTEAFF
DNA: TGTGCCAGCAGCCAAGCGTCAGGACACACTGAAGCTTTCTTT

J: TRBJ2-6
D: -
size: few
V: TRBV4-1
length: 18
CDR3: CASSLTQVTWAGANVLTF
DNA: TGCGCCAGCAGCTTGACACAGGTTACTTGGGCTGGGGCCAACGTCCTGACTTTC

J: TRBJ1-1
D: -
size: few
V: TRBV4-3
length: 15
CDR3: CASSQGVGRDTEAFF
DNA: TGCGCCAGCAGCCAAGGCGTCGGGCGCGACACTGAAGCTTTCTTT

J: TRBJ2-1
D: TRBD2
size: -
V: TRBV2
length: 13
CDR3: CASSTSGFNEQFF
DNA: TGTGCCAGCAGCACTAGCGGGTTCAATGAGCAGTTCTTC

J: TRBJ2-3
D: -
size: few
V: TRBV12-3/TRBV12-4
length: 16
CDR3: CASSFGVVGITDTQYF
DNA: TGTGCCAGCAGTTTCGGCGTCGTCGGGATCACAGATACGCAGTATTTT

J: TRBJ1-1
D: -
size: few
V: TRBV7-9
length: 16
CDR3: CASSLVSGFRDTEAFF
DNA: TGTGCCAGCAGCTTAGTTTCGGGGTTCAGGGACACTGAAGCTTTCTTT

J: TRBJ2-1
D: -
size: few
V: TRBV11-2
length: 10
CDR3: CASSGTEQFF
DNA: TGTGCCAGCAGCGGTACTGAGCAGTTCTTC

J: TRBJ2-5
D: -
size: -
V: TRBV11-2
length: 16
CDR3: CASSLAGTLNKETQYF
DNA: TGTGCCAGCAGCTTAGCCGGGACACTAAATAAAGAGACCCAGTACTTC

J: TRBJ2-1
D: TRBD2
size: few
V: TRBV5-1
length: 16
CDR3: CASSAELAGGDNEQFF
DNA: TGCGCCAGCAGCGCGGAACTAGCGGGAGGGGACAATGAGCAGTTCTTC

J: TRBJ2-5
D: -
size: few
V: TRBV7-8
length: 14
CDR3: CASSSPALGETQYF
DNA: TGTGCCAGCAGCTCGCCGGCCTTGGGGGAGACCCAGTACTTC

J: TRBJ2-7
D: TRBD2
size: few
V: TRBV7-9
length: 15
CDR3: CASSLITSGRYEQYF
DNA: TGTGCCAGCAGCTTGATAACTAGCGGGCGCTACGAGCAGTACTTC

J: TRBJ2-7
D: TRBD1
size: -
V: TRBV6-4
length: 13
CDR3: CASSADRAGEQYF
DNA: TGTGCCAGCAGTGCCGACAGGGCAGGCGAGCAGTACTTC

J: TRBJ1-2
D: -
size: few
V: TRBV7-2
length: 13
CDR3: CASSPLASNGYTF
DNA: TGTGCCAGCAGCCCACTAGCCAGTAACGGCTACACCTTC

J: TRBJ2-5
D: TRBD1
size: -
V: TRBV7-7
length: 15
CDR3: CASSPTGQPGETQYF
DNA: TGTGCCAGCAGCCCGACGGGACAGCCGGGGGAGACCCAGTACTTC

J: TRBJ1-1
D: -
size: -
V: TRBV4-2
length: 13
CDR3: CATRLGWGTEAFF
DNA: TGTGCCACCAGGCTGGGCTGGGGAACTGAAGCTTTCTTT

J: TRBJ2-1
D: TRBD2
size: -
V: TRBV12-3/TRBV12-4
length: 16
CDR3: CASREGTSGTYNEQFF
DNA: TGTGCCAGCAGAGAAGGGACTAGCGGGACCTACAATGAGCAGTTCTTC

J: TRBJ2-3
D: TRBD2
size: few
V: TRBV10-3
length: 15
CDR3: CAISELAGYTDTQYF
DNA: TGTGCCATCAGTGAACTAGCGGGCTACACAGATACGCAGTATTTT

J: TRBJ1-1
D: -
size: -
V: TRBV19
length: 15
CDR3: CASKGGVLMNTEAFF
DNA: TGTGCCAGTAAAGGGGGGGTACTCATGAACACTGAAGCTTTCTTT

J: TRBJ2-3
D: -
size: -
V: TRBV6-1
length: 14
CDR3: CASSDRGPDHTQYF
DNA: TGTGCCAGCAGTGACCGGGGCCCCGATCATACGCAGTATTTT

J: TRBJ1-2
D: TRBD1
size: few
V: TRBV29-1
length: 12
CDR3: CSVGQGSYGYTF
DNA: TGCAGCGTTGGACAGGGAAGCTATGGCTACACCTTC

J: TRBJ1-1
D: -
size: -
V: TRBV7-9
length: 12
CDR3: CAGLVGSTEAFF
DNA: TGTGCCGGTTTGGTGGGGAGCACTGAAGCTTTCTTT

J: TRBJ2-3
D: TRBD1
size: -
V: TRBV5-6
length: 17
CDR3: CASSRERDRVIADTQYF
DNA: TGTGCCAGCAGCAGGGAGAGGGACAGGGTGATCGCAGATACGCAGTATTTT

J: TRBJ2-5
D: -
size: -
V: TRBV10-3
length: 13
CDR3: CAINSGIRETQYF
DNA: TGTGCCATAAACTCGGGGATTCGAGAGACCCAGTACTTC

J: TRBJ2-1
D: -
size: -
V: TRBV11-3
length: 16
CDR3: CASSSYLDPSYNEQFF
DNA: TGTGCCAGCAGCTCTTATCTCGACCCTTCCTACAATGAGCAGTTCTTC

J: TRBJ2-1
D: TRBD2
size: -
V: TRBV20-1
length: 16
CDR3: CSARGPGLAIYNEQFF
DNA: TGCAGTGCTAGAGGGCCGGGACTAGCGATCTACAATGAGCAGTTCTTC

J: TRBJ1-1
D: TRBD1
size: -
V: TRBV12-3/TRBV12-4
length: 15
CDR3: CASSINRGGSTEAFF
DNA: TGTGCCAGCAGTATAAACAGGGGAGGAAGCACTGAAGCTTTCTTT

J: TRBJ1-2
D: TRBD1
size: few
V: TRBV5-1
length: 19
CDR3: CASSSNPTGTEGLYYGYTF
DNA: TGCGCCAGCAGCTCTAACCCTACCGGGACAGAGGGCCTATACTATGGCTACACCTTC

J: TRBJ2-3
D: -
size: -
V: TRBV24-1
length: 13
CDR3: CATGTFGVDTQYF
DNA: TGTGCCACCGGGACATTCGGGGTGGATACGCAGTATTTT

J: TRBJ2-1
D: -
size: -
V: TRBV5-1
length: 14
CDR3: CASSPDSVGNEQFF
DNA: TGCGCCAGCAGCCCGGATTCGGTGGGGAATGAGCAGTTCTTC

J: TRBJ1-2
D: -
size: few
V: TRBV6-5
length: 16
CDR3: CASSQYPPHRAYGYTF
DNA: TGTGCCAGCAGTCAGTACCCCCCTCATCGGGCATATGGCTACACCTTC

J: TRBJ2-1
D: -
size: -
V: TRBV7-2
length: 16
CDR3: CASMLHSGGEIRVQFF
DNA: TGTGCCAGCATGCTTCACAGTGGCGGGGAAATTAGGGTGCAGTTCTTC

J: TRBJ2-1
D: TRBD2
size: -
V: TRBV20-1
length: 13
CDR3: CSAKTSGANEQFF
DNA: TGCAGTGCCAAGACTAGCGGGGCGAATGAGCAGTTCTTC

J: TRBJ2-1
D: TRBD2
size: few
V: TRBV7-8
length: 17
CDR3: CASSPLFREGSYNEQFF
DNA: TGTGCCAGCAGTCCCCTATTTAGGGAGGGTTCCTACAATGAGCAGTTCTTC

J: TRBJ2-2
D: -
size: -
V: TRBV3-1
length: 13
CDR3: CASRRENTGELFF
DNA: TGTGCCAGCCGGCGGGAGAACACCGGGGAGCTGTTTTTT

J: TRBJ2-5
D: -
size: few
V: TRBV5-1
length: 15
CDR3: CASSLGGGGRETQYF
DNA: TGCGCCAGCAGCTTGGGAGGAGGGGGCCGAGAGACCCAGTACTTC

J: TRBJ1-3
D: -
size: -
V: TRBV20-1
length: 13
CDR3: CSASTGPGNTIYF
DNA: TGCAGTGCCAGCACGGGGCCTGGAAACACCATATATTTT

J: TRBJ1-1
D: -
size: -
V: TRBV5-5
length: 13
CDR3: CASSRTVGAEAFF
DNA: TGTGCCAGCAGCCGGACGGTGGGGGCTGAAGCTTTCTTT

J: TRBJ2-3
D: -
size: -
V: TRBV4-1
length: 16
CDR3: CASSQDIEGTLDTQYF
DNA: TGCGCCAGCAGCCAAGATATTGAAGGGACACTTGATACGCAGTATTTT

J: TRBJ1-1
D: -
size: -
V: TRBV19
length: 13
CDR3: CASSIERQTEAFF
DNA: TGTGCCAGTAGTATAGAGCGGCAGACTGAAGCTTTCTTT

J: TRBJ1-6
D: -
size: -
V: TRBV7-6
length: 16
CDR3: CASSLTMARGESPLHF
DNA: TGTGCCAGCAGCTTAACTATGGCCCGGGGCGAATCACCCCTCCACTTT

J: TRBJ2-5
D: -
size: few
V: TRBV6-6
length: 13
CDR3: CASRTPGQETQYF
DNA: TGTGCCAGCAGGACCCCGGGGCAAGAGACCCAGTACTTC

J: TRBJ2-5
D: -
size: -
V: TRBV5-1
length: 15
CDR3: CASSSPSQGGETQYF
DNA: TGCGCCAGCAGCTCCCCGAGCCAAGGGGGGGAGACCCAGTACTTC

J: TRBJ2-3
D: -
size: many
V: TRBV29-1
length: 12
CDR3: CSVTRDVDTQYF
DNA: TGCAGCGTTACACGAGACGTGGATACGCAGTATTTT

J: TRBJ2-1
D: TRBD2
size: once
V: TRBV7-9
length: 16
CDR3: CASTLRGLAGDNEQFF
DNA: TGTGCCAGCACCCTCCGAGGGCTAGCGGGGGACAATGAGCAGTTCTTC